The T cell receptor (beta chain) described here comes from a study of blood T cell repertoires in COVID-19 (dated by TCRdb to 2019 to 2021). Turning to the overall study: Collaborator samples came from the United States, Italy and Spain and covered acute and convalescent phases of COVID-19. The prospective study material was composed of cDNA or gDNA derived from T cells, B-cell-depleted T cells, or PBMCs. Subjects who had been exposed to COVID-19, were actively infected with it, or had recovered from it provided the deeply sampled blood TCRbeta repertoires that made up the dataset. The repertoires were released in a freely available public database meant as a resource for research on the immune response to SARS-CoV-2. The samples were drawn from the first 160 participants of the ongoing ImmuneRACE study and from more than 1,000 subjects provided by 6 global collaborators. A de-identified subject ID, COVID-19 status, age in years and sex were almost always included in the sample metadata. Where available, HLA class I and class II types were obtained from metadata supplied by the sample provider rather than from assay-based typing.

Of note for this clone: Its binding antigen is unknown. Base qualities are not provided; no much larger clone lies one nucleotide away.

The collaborating institutions used their own protocols to collect whole blood in K2EDTA tubes. For TCRbeta analysis, collaborators shipped samples as frozen whole blood, isolated PBMCs, or DNA extracted from either of those sample types. TCRbeta CDR3 regions were amplified from genomic DNA by means of the immunoSEQ Assay, a bias-controlled multiplex PCR. As for how the authors treated the data: The number of nucleated cells in each sample was estimated by amplification of reference gene primers within the assay. To quantify the absolute abundance of each unique TCRbeta CDR3 rearrangement, sequence reads were collapsed and filtered. Productive Simpson clonality was computed per sample as the square root of Simpson's diversity index over productive rearrangements. TCRdb holds this immuneACCESS table with in-frame rearrangements only. Some clones are missing; in checked studies, unresolved V genes explain under half, and the rest has no known cause. V, J and clone size reflect that table, while D and trimming were determined from the DNA. For this sample there are more than 150,000 clones; around 79% appear just once. The top ten constitute about 26% of the sample.

CDR1 is given as LNHDA and CDR2 as SQIVND, both from the germline V gene (reference sequence). The cysteine opens and the phenylalanine closes a CDR3 of 24 amino acids. Only CDR3 DNA is held: 72 bases, read in frame from base 1. V has 9 bases trimmed and J has 0 bases trimmed; junction bases matching no gene number 34. The full study reports these points: The amount of clinical and demographic metadata varied by source and participant and was provided uncurated.

The sequence derives from a woman in her 70s with acute or convalescent COVID-19. What was sequenced was peripheral blood. The chain employs TRBV19 and TRBJ2-3, with 9 junctional bases fitting TRBD2. Read as DNA, the sequence is TGTGCCAGATCTATGGAGACAGGCTCTCTGAAAGCGGGAGGCCCCCACTTAAGCACAGATACGCAGTATTTT. Its coded protein is CARSMETGSLKAGGPHLSTDTQYF.